This T cell receptor (beta chain) derives from a study of control samples from healthy donors and cancer patients. The protocol was immunoSEQ multiplex PCR, while the TCRdb copy is restricted to in-frame clones and leaves out a portion. The sample includes 100,000 to 150,000 clones, 85% to 95% seen only once; the top ten take just under 0.6%. From germline, CDR1 is SGHRS and CDR2 YFSETQ. V was pared by 1 base and J by 0 bases, with 8 bases of the junction left unmatched. This CDR3 has 17 residues. Sequences were obtained from PBMCs. V gene TRBV5-1 combines with J gene TRBJ2-7; TRBD1 agrees at 9 bases. This receptor was obtained from a man aged 80 or over with head and neck cancer. DNA of the CDR3: TGCGCCAGCAGCTTGTCCGGGACAGGGTTTACCTCCTACGAGCAGTACTTC. It codes for CASSLSGTGFTSYEQYF.